This T cell receptor (beta chain) emerged from a study of T cells in Graves' hyperthyroidism and ophthalmopathy. Study-wide findings and caveats: From stable hyperthyroidism, ophthalmopathy was separated by a 13 V-J model.

In this sample, this clonotype turned up many times. The antigen is not known. Template material for amplifying TCR beta CDR3 regions consisted of RNA transcripts. HTBI primers drove first-round RT-PCR of the TCR CDR3. TCRdb itself ran the multiplex PCR reads through MiXCR, one entry per CDR3 protein. This table holds approximately 590,000 distinct CDR3 sequences, about half found once. Sequencing was performed on peripheral blood or thyroid tissue (not recorded which). The sequence was obtained from a woman aged 18-30 years with Graves' hyperthyroidism.

The CDR3 is CASSAPGFANYGYTF. DNA for the CDR3: TGTGCCAGCAGTGCCCCGGGATTTGCTAACTATGGCTACACCTTC. The rearrangement links TRBV25-1 to TRBJ1-2; D is unresolved. CDR1 and CDR2 from the germline V gene are MGHDK and SYGVNS. This CDR3 has 15 amino acids. Trimming removed 4 bases from V and 0 bases from J, with 12 bases in between.